This entry describes one T cell receptor beta chain. The germline V gene encodes CDR1 MNHEY and CDR2 SMNVEV (reference sequence). This CDR3 region has 13 residues. Trimming took off 6 bases at V and 6 bases at J, with 15 bases between the two ends. cDNA came from roughly 0.53 to 1 ug RNA primed by random hexamers. An immunoSEQ multiplex PCR amplified TCR beta CDR3 over 54 Vbeta and 13 Jbeta. TCRdb used MiXCR to reprocess the immunoSEQ multiplex PCR reads, holding one entry per CDR3 protein. The data show more than 110,000 distinct CDR3 sequences, with roughly 94% seen just once and roughly 0.29% held by the top ten. The sample belongs to a study of CD8 T cells in Susac syndrome.

Specimen: CD8+ T cells from PBMCs. The source is a human donor in good health. The chain has TRBV27 and TRBJ2-7, with D perhaps matching TRBD1 (6 bases). The CDR3 is CASRTQGPGEQYF. The CDR3 DNA follows: TGTGCCAGCAGAACACAGGGTCCGGGCGAGCAGTACTTC.